Each of the 2 T cell receptor beta chains below was sequenced from the same sample in a study of blood T cell repertoires in COVID-19. Method: immunoSEQ multiplex PCR; TCRdb's copy keeps in-frame clones and lacks some. The table lists approximately 180,000 clones, about 88% of them singletons. Material: peripheral blood. These receptors originate from a human donor in a cohort sampled during active COVID-19.

The sample holds one count of this clone. The V and J genes are TRBV25-1 and TRBJ1-5; 7 bases are shared with TRBD1. The CDR3 sequence is 14 residues long. Germline lookup yields CDR1 MGHDK and CDR2 SYGVNS. The J segment lost 5 bases and the V segment lost 4 bases, leaving 5 bases of the junction unmatched. The CDR3 loop reads CASSGQGEDQPQHF. In DNA form, the CDR3 reads TGTGCCAGCAGTGGTCAGGGGGAGGATCAGCCCCAGCATTTT.

The CDR3 DNA sequence: TGTGCCAGCAGCGTAGGAGAGCCGCGGGGCAACTACAATGAGCAGTTCTTC. Amino acids: CASSVGEPRGNYNEQFF. The chain has TRBV9 and TRBJ2-1, with D possibly being TRBD2 (6 bases). Trimming took off 0 bases at V and 3 bases at J, with 16 bases between the two ends. Germline assignment: CDR1 SGDLS and CDR2 YYNGEE. The CDR3 covers 17 residues. Drawing the rest from reference TRBV9 and TRBJ2-1, the complete variable domain is DSGVTQTPKHLITATGQRVTLRCSPRSGDLSVYWYQQSLDQGLQFLIQYYNGEERAKGNILERFSAQQFPDLHSELNLSSLELGDSALYFCASSVGEPRGNYNEQFFGPGTRLTVL.